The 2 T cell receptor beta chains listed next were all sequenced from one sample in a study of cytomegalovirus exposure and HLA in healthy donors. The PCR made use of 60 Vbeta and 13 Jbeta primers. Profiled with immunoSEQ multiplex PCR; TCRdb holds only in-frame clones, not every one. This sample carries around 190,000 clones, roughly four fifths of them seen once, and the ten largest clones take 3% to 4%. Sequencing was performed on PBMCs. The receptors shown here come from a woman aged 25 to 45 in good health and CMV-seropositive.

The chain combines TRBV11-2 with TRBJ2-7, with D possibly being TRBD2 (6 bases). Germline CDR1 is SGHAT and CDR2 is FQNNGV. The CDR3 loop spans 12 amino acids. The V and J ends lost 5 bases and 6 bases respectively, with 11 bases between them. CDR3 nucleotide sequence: TGTGCCAGCAGCCCGACTAGTCGCGAGCAGTACTTC. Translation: CASSPTSREQYF.

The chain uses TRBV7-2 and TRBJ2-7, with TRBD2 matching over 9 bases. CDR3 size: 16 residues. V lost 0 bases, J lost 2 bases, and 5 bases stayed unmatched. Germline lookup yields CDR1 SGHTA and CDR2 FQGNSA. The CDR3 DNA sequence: TGTGCCAGCAGCTTAGCCCGGCTAGCGGGGACCTACGAGCAGTACTTC. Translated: CASSLARLAGTYEQYF.